This T cell receptor (beta chain) comes out of a study of high-grade serous ovarian cancer treatment subgroups. Study overall: Mean per sample: around 13,000 reads, some 8,100 unique TCR beta rearrangements. Study-wide results and caveats: Different patients shared almost no repertoire; same-patient tumors shared about 0.1 to 0.79. Only CDR3 was analyzed; CDR1 and CDR2 were not. These tumor repertoires lack spatial information from bulk sequencing.

A note on this clone: Its antigen is as yet unknown.

Tumor tissue was taken before any definitive surgery or chemotherapy was given. Sequenced by immunoSEQ multiplex PCR; TCRdb stores in-frame clones only, minus some. The sample shows fewer than 3,000 clones, roughly 80% of them seen only once. The sequencing sample was made of tumor tissue. This TCR was sampled from a human donor with high-grade serous ovarian cancer.

The CDR3 DNA follows: TGTGCCAGCAGTGGGTTATCACAGGGGAGAACTGGAAACACCATATATTTT. It is translated as CASSGLSQGRTGNTIYF. The chain recombines TRBV25-1 with TRBJ1-3; 7 nucleotides agree with TRBD1. V dropped 4 bases and J dropped 2; count of bases not matched to a gene: 11. This CDR3 is built from 17 residues. Germline V lookup: CDR1 MGHDK, CDR2 SYGVNS.